The rows below give T cell receptor beta chains drawn from one sample of a study of lymphopenia after photon versus proton radiotherapy. Here immunoSEQ multiplex PCR was the method, and the copy in TCRdb shows in-frame clones only, minus some. The table includes 20,000 to 25,000 clones, more than 75% detected once. The material was peripheral blood, obtained from a patient treated with photon-based radiotherapy. The receptor source for this set is a middle-aged man with gastric cancer. Both conserved end residues are part of each CDR3. D genes are given only for firm matches. Clone size is not always given. Where it is, it says once, few, many or a class for expanded clones.

>TRBV6-6|NA|NA|TRBJ2-2
TGTGCCAGCAGGGCGACGGGGAACACCGGGGAGCTGTTTTTT
CASRATGNTGELFF
>TRBV5-1|TRBD1|NA|TRBJ1-5
TGCGCCAGCAGCCCAAGCGGGACAGGGGGCTCGAGCAATCAGCCCCAGCATTTT
CASSPSGTGGSSNQPQHF
>TRBV5-4|NA|NA|TRBJ2-1
TGTGCCAGCAGTCGTGACAGGAGCTCCTACAATGAGCAGTTCTTC
CASSRDRSSYNEQFF
>TRBV7-9|NA|NA|TRBJ1-2
TGTGCCAGCAGCTTAGCGGGCACTCGGGGTGGCTACACCTTC
CASSLAGTRGGYTF
>TRBV7-8|NA|NA|TRBJ2-7
TGTGCCAGCAGCTTAGACCCTTCCTACGAGCAGTACTTC
CASSLDPSYEQYF
>TRBV28|NA|NA|TRBJ1-6
TGTGCCAGCAGTCCCCCCCGCCCACCCCTCCACTTT
CASSPPRPPLHF
>TRBV13|NA|NA|TRBJ2-2
TGTGCCAGCAGCTTAGTATCTCAAAACACCGGGGAGCTGTTTTTT
CASSLVSQNTGELFF
>TRBV4-1|NA|NA|TRBJ1-5
TGCGCCAGCAGCCAAGAGGGGGAAGAAGTTCAGCCCCAGCATTTT
CASSQEGEEVQPQHF
>TRBV5-6|NA|NA|TRBJ1-4
TGTGCCAGCAGCGTTTTGGGGAACATGAATGAAAAACTGTTTTTT
CASSVLGNMNEKLFF
>TRBV10-3|NA|NA|TRBJ2-7
TGTGCCATACAGACAGGCTCCTACGAGCAGTACTTC
CAIQTGSYEQYF
>TRBV6-1|NA|NA|TRBJ1-1
TGTGCCAGCAGTTTGTTTCCAGGCGGCACTGAAGCTTTCTTT
CASSLFPGGTEAFF
>TRBV7-6|NA|few|TRBJ1-6
TGTGCCAGCAGCGTCAGCGGGTCCGATTCACCCCTCCACTTT
CASSVSGSDSPLHF
>TRBV30|TRBD1|NA|TRBJ2-5
TGTGCCTGGCGTAAGACAGGGCAAGAGACCCAGTACTTC
CAWRKTGQETQYF
>TRBV19|NA|NA|TRBJ1-1
TGTGCCAGTAGTATAACAGGTAACACTGAAGCTTTCTTT
CASSITGNTEAFF
>TRBV6-1|NA|NA|TRBJ1-5
TGTGCCAGCAGTAAGGGGGGAGCAGGCCATCAGCCCCAGCATTTT
CASSKGGAGHQPQHF
>TRBV18|TRBD1|NA|TRBJ1-1
TGTGCCAGCTCACCCAGGACAGGGGGAAACACTGAAGCTTTCTTT
CASSPRTGGNTEAFF
>TRBV7-9|NA|NA|TRBJ1-5
TGTGCCAGCAGCTTAGTTGGTCAGCCCCAGCATTTT
CASSLVGQPQHF
>TRBV7-3|NA|few|TRBJ2-1
TGTGCCAGCAGCTTAGACTTCTCCGGCGGTGAGCAGTTCTTC
CASSLDFSGGEQFF
>TRBV18|TRBD1|few|TRBJ2-7
TGTGCCAGCTCGGCGAACTCGGACAGGGAGCAGTACTTC
CASSANSDREQYF
>TRBV11-1|NA|NA|TRBJ1-6
TGTGCCAGCAGCCAGGGACCAGCCCCCCTCCACTTT
CASSQGPAPLHF
>TRBV11-1|NA|NA|TRBJ2-3
TGTGCCAGCAGCTTAGGCCCCATTGACACGCAGTATTTT
CASSLGPIDTQYF
>TRBV7-6|TRBD1|NA|TRBJ2-1
TGTGCCAGCTCCCTACAGGGGGCTTCGGGCAATGAGCAGTTCTTC
CASSLQGASGNEQFF
>TRBV5-1|TRBD2|NA|TRBJ2-3
TGCGCCAGCATCCTCAGGAGCGGGGGCACAGATACGCAGTATTTT
CASILRSGGTDTQYF
>TRBV7-2|NA|once|TRBJ2-7
TGTGCCAGCAGCTTAGGCGGCAGCCCAAGGTACGAGCAGTACTTC
CASSLGGSPRYEQYF
>TRBV7-2|NA|NA|TRBJ1-4
TGTGCCAGCAGCGCCCGAGGGGGGCGGTTTGAAAAACTGTTTTTT
CASSARGGRFEKLFF
>TRBV19|TRBD2|once|TRBJ2-7
TGTGCCAGTAGTATAGCTCTAGCGGGGGCCGCCTACGAGCAGTACTTC
CASSIALAGAAYEQYF
>TRBV27|TRBD1|NA|TRBJ2-5
TGTGCCAGCAGCACCGGGACAGGGGGCGTCGAGACCCAGTACTTC
CASSTGTGGVETQYF
>TRBV7-3|NA|NA|TRBJ2-4
TGTGCCAGCAGCCCATACGGGCCGCACCGGGCCAAAAACATTCAGTACTTC
CASSPYGPHRAKNIQYF
>TRBV19|NA|NA|TRBJ1-6
TGTGCCAGTACCCTAAGGAGGCTCGGGTCACCCCTCCACTTT
CASTLRRLGSPLHF
>TRBV7-2|NA|NA|TRBJ2-3
TGTGCCAGTTCCGGGTCCCTAGTTATCGCAGATACGCAGTATTTT
CASSGSLVIADTQYF
>TRBV7-3|TRBD2|NA|TRBJ2-1
TGTGCCAGCAGCCTACCACCCCTAGCGGGGACGGGTTACAATGAGCAGTTCTTC
CASSLPPLAGTGYNEQFF
>TRBV7-7|NA|once|TRBJ1-3
TGTGCTAGCAGCGCAAGCGGGGCAGAGGGCACCATATATTTT
CASSASGAEGTIYF
>TRBV27|NA|NA|TRBJ2-3
TGTGGGGCAGGGAAGATTTCGGATACGCAGTATTTT
CGAGKISDTQYF